A single sample is the source of the 17 T cell receptor beta chains below, sequenced in a study of response to subunit inactivated influenza vaccine. MiXCR, applied by TCRdb to the RT-PCR reads, yields one record per CDR3 protein. This repertoire shows 500,000 to 600,000 distinct CDR3 sequences, approximately 7.6% found once; its top ten account for approximately 12%. The sequencing here drew on PBMCs from blood, taken less than 30 months after vaccination. These receptors came from a man between 50 and 70 years old who received an inactivated influenza vaccine.

This clonotype showed up many times. This chain links TRBV20-1 with TRBJ1-5, with D possibly being TRBD1 (5 bases). CDR1 DFQATT and CDR2 SNEGSKA come from the germline V gene (reference sequence). Deletions cut 0 bases from V and 1 base from J, with 10 bases between. The CDR3 sequence is 15 residues long. This CDR3 reads CSARDDGASNQPQHF. CDR3 coding DNA: TGCAGTGCTAGAGATGACGGGGCGAGCAATCAGCCCCAGCATTTT.

There are many counts of this clonotype. The rearrangement uses TRBV20-1 and TRBJ2-1; the D is unclear. Germline lookup yields CDR1 DFQATT and CDR2 SNEGSKA (reference sequence). The CDR3 sequence is 16 residues long. Trimming took off 1 base at V and 0 bases at J, with 13 bases between the two ends. CDR3 nucleotides: TGCAGTGCTAGAGGGTGGAGCGCTAGCTCCTACAATGAGCAGTTCTTC. Translated, it gives CSARGWSASSYNEQFF.

This clonotype was seen many times. One junction end does not reproduce the germline sequence, and a read error may be involved. The chain combines TRBV7-7 with TRBJ2-1; no clear D. The germline CDR1 and CDR2 sequences are SSHAT and FNYEAQ (reference sequence). The CDR3 spans 15 residues. The CDR3 region is CASSLVASSYNEQFF. The CDR3 DNA sequence: TGTGCTAGCAGCTTAGTGGCGAGCTCCTACAATGAGCAGTTCTTC.

This clonotype was observed a few times. The V call is TRBV15, the J call TRBJ1-2, with 8 bases aligning to TRBD1. The CDR3 is made up of 18 amino acids. The V gene end was trimmed by 0 bases and the J gene end by 0 bases; junction bases not matched to a gene: 9. Germline CDR1 LNHNV, CDR2 YYDKDF (reference sequence). CDR3 in amino acids: CATSRDPRQGITNYGYTF. CDR3 nucleotides: TGTGCCACCAGCAGAGATCCAAGACAGGGGATTACTAACTATGGCTACACCTTC.

The chain recombines TRBV20-1 with TRBJ2-1; TRBD2 is a possible D gene (6 bases). The V gene lost 5 bases and the J gene lost 5 bases, with 13 bases spanning the gap. Germline lookup yields CDR1 DFQATT and CDR2 SNEGSKA (reference sequence). The CDR3 covers 13 residues. CDR3 protein: CSAPGLSNNEQFF. As DNA, the CDR3 is TGCAGTGCTCCGGGACTGTCGAACAATGAGCAGTTCTTC.

In its sample, this clonotype was seen many times. The rearrangement joins TRBV9 to TRBJ1-5; D is possibly TRBD1 (5 bases). V was pared by 0 bases and J by 4 bases, with 8 bases between. CDR1 and CDR2 (germline): SGDLS, YYNGEE. This CDR3 region has 14 residues. The CDR3 DNA reads TGTGCCAGCAGCGTAGATGGGGCGAATCAGCCCCAGCATTTT. It specifies CASSVDGANQPQHF.

This clonotype was picked up many times. The V gene is TRBV7-2, the J gene TRBJ1-2, with 7 bases matching TRBD1. The ends lost 5 bases at V and 8 bases at J; junction bases unmatched: 11. This CDR3 spans 14 amino acids. Germline V gene data show CDR1 as SGHTA and CDR2 as FQGNSA. The CDR3 loop reads CASSPAGRGYGYTF. The CDR3 coding sequence is TGTGCCAGCAGCCCCGCCGGCAGGGGGTACGGCTACACCTTC.

This chain links TRBV12-3 or TRBV12-4 with TRBJ2-3; D unresolved. The CDR3 is made up of 13 amino acids. V lost 4 bases to trimming and J lost 1 base, with 6 bases between them. DNA for the CDR3: TGTGCCAGCAGTTCCGAGCGCACAGATACGCAGTATTTT. This gives the protein CASSSERTDTQYF.

The gene calls are TRBV20-1 and TRBJ2-5, with 12 bases matching TRBD2. The CDR3 runs to 14 residues. Germline V gives CDR1 DFQATT, CDR2 SNEGSKA (reference sequence). V trimming: 6 bases; J trimming: 2 bases; junction bases outside the gene matches: 4. CDR3 in amino acids: CSATTSGGQETQYF. CDR3 DNA sequence: TGCAGTGCAACAACTAGCGGGGGGCAAGAGACCCAGTACTTC.

This chain joins TRBV20-1 and TRBJ2-1; TRBD2 matches 7 bases. From germline, CDR1 is DFQATT and CDR2 SNEGSKA (reference sequence). Trimming took 6 bases from V and 7 from J; bases not matched to a gene: 12. This CDR3 spans 14 amino acids. The chain's CDR3 is CSAIMGTKMNEQFF. Written as DNA, the CDR3 is TGCAGTGCCATAATGGGGACTAAAATGAATGAGCAGTTCTTC.

In this sample, this clonotype turned up many times. This sequence joins TRBV20-1 and TRBJ2-7; D gene ambiguous. The germline gives CDR1 DFQATT, CDR2 SNEGSKA (reference sequence). This CDR3 is 15 amino acids long. V was cut by 8 bases and J by 3 bases, with 23 bases left in between. CDR3 loop: CSPIISVEPYYEQYF. The CDR3 nucleotides read TGCAGTCCTATAATAAGTGTAGAACCCTACTACGAGCAGTACTTC.

The table lists this clonotype with a few counts. The rearrangement links TRBV10-2 to TRBJ2-2, with 9 bases lining up with TRBD2. The germline V gene has CDR1 WSHSY and CDR2 SAAADI. J lost 2 bases, V lost 6 bases, and 10 bases had no gene match. The CDR3 sequence is 17 residues long. CDR3 in DNA: TGCGCCAGCAGGGGGGGAAGCGGGGGGTTCAACACCGGGGAGCTGTTTTTT. Protein product: CASRGGSGGFNTGELFF.

This clonotype has only a few counts. CDR3 coding DNA: TGTGCCAGCAGCTTTGAGGGGGCCCACACTGAAGCTTTCTTT. Its translation is CASSFEGAHTEAFF. This chain links TRBV7-9 with TRBJ1-1; TRBD1 aligns across 7 bases. Germline CDR1 and CDR2: SEHNR and FQNEAQ (reference sequence). Trimming cost V 3 bases and J 3 bases; bases outside gene matches: 4. The length of the CDR3 is 14 residues.

V and J are TRBV7-9 and TRBJ2-7; D is unclear. Germline CDR1 SEHNR, CDR2 FQNEAQ (reference sequence). The CDR3 runs to 13 residues. V lost 4 bases and J lost 7, with 14 bases in between. CDR3 in amino acids: CASSSSRGSEQYF. The CDR3 nucleotides are TGTGCCAGCAGCTCCAGTCGTGGTTCAGAGCAGTACTTC. The complete variable domain, with remaining parts taken from reference TRBV7-9 and TRBJ2-7, reads DTGVSQNPRHKITKRGQNVTFRCDPISEHNRLYWYRQTLGQGPEFLTYFQNEAQLEKSRLLSDRFSAERPKGSFSTLEIQRTEQGDSAMYLCASSSSRGSEQYFGPGTRLTVT.

This clonotype has a count of ten or more. V is TRBV5-6 and J is TRBJ1-1; D is uncertain. Germline values: CDR1 SGHDT, CDR2 YYEEEE. Trimming removed 0 bases from V and 1 base from J, with 7 bases in between. CDR3 size: 14 residues. The CDR3: CASSLVTPNTEAFF. DNA of the CDR3: TGTGCCAGCAGCTTGGTAACACCGAACACTGAAGCTTTCTTT.

As concerns this clonotype: At one end the junction does not follow the germline gene, possibly because of a read error. This chain connects TRBV12-3 or TRBV12-4 to TRBJ2-5, with 10 positions matching TRBD1. The CDR3 runs 13 residues. The CDR3 loop is CASSTGTGVISSF. CDR3 nucleotides: TGTGCCAGCAGCACCGGGACAGGGGTAATCAGTAGCTTC.

This clonotype was detected a few times. This chain connects TRBV7-3 to TRBJ2-3; no clear D gene. The ends were cut back, 0 bases at V and 5 bases at J, with 9 bases in the middle. The germline V gene encodes CDR1 SGHTA and CDR2 FQGTGA. This CDR3 contains 14 residues. The CDR3: CASSLTAKGDTQYF. The CDR3 region has the DNA TGTGCCAGCAGCTTAACGGCTAAGGGAGATACGCAGTATTTT.